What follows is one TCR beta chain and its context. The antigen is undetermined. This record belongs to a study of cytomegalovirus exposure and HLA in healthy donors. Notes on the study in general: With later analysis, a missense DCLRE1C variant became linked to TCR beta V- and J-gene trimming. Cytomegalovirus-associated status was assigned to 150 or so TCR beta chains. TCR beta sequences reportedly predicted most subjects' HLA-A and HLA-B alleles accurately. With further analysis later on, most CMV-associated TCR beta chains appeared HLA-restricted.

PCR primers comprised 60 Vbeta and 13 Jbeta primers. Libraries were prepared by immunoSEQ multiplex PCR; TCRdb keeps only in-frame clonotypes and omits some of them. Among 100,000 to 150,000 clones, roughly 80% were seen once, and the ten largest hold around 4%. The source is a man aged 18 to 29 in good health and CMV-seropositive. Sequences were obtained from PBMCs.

In DNA form, the CDR3 reads TGTGCCAGCAGCCCCAGTTCTAGCGGGGCCTACAATGAGCAGTTCTTC. It encodes CASSPSSSGAYNEQFF. The rearrangement uses TRBV9 and TRBJ2-1; TRBD2 matches at 9 bases. The CDR3 covers 16 residues. Germline CDR1 and CDR2: SGDLS and YYNGEE. Losses at the gene ends were 4 bases for V and 2 bases for J; bases not matched to a gene: 7.